The rows below give T cell receptor beta chains drawn from one sample of a study of PD-L1 blockade in urothelial cancer. Clones were read by immunoSEQ multiplex PCR, and TCRdb kept only the in-frame ones, dropping some. Of just over 20,000 clones listed, around 88% are singletons. The sequences come from PBMCs, collected around atezolizumab (anti-PD-L1) treatment. Every receptor here comes from a man over 45 with urothelial cancer. CDR3s include the opening cysteine and the closing phenylalanine or tryptophan. A D gene is named only where the DNA matches it firmly. Clone size is stated in some rows and not others, as once, few, many or a class when expanded.

>TRBJ2-3|TRBV27|NA|NA
TGTGCCAGCAGTTGGGGGGGGCTGCACTCAGATACGCAGTATTTT
CASSWGGLHSDTQYF
>TRBJ1-1|TRBV4-2|NA|NA
TGTGCCAGCAGCGACGGGGGGGCTTTCTTT
CASSDGGAFF
>TRBJ1-2|TRBV7-8|NA|TRBD1
TGTGCCAGCAGCTTGGGACAGGTCAACTATGGCTACACCTTC
CASSLGQVNYGYTF
>TRBJ2-7|TRBV30|NA|TRBD2
TGTGCCTGGAGTGCGGCGGGGGCCTACGAGCAGTACTTC
CAWSAAGAYEQYF
>TRBJ2-5|TRBV11-2|NA|NA
TGTGCCAGCAGCTTATGGGGGGACAGCCAAGAGACCCAGTACTTC
CASSLWGDSQETQYF
>TRBJ2-7|TRBV9|NA|TRBD2
TGTGCCAGCAGCCCTTGGGACTACACCGCCTACGAGCAGTACTTC
CASSPWDYTAYEQYF
>TRBJ1-4|TRBV27|NA|NA
TGTGCCAGCAGTTTAACACAGGCAACTAATGAAAAACTGTTTTTT
CASSLTQATNEKLFF
>TRBJ2-1|TRBV7-9|NA|TRBD2
TGTGCCAGCAGCTCTACTAGCGGGAGGGCCGGGAATGAGCAGTTCTTC
CASSSTSGRAGNEQFF
>TRBJ2-7|TRBV14|NA|NA
TGTGCCAGCAGCCTACAATCAGGGTTTTACGAGCAGTACTTC
CASSLQSGFYEQYF
>TRBJ2-5|TRBV19|NA|TRBD1
TGTGCCAGTAGGCTGGACAGGGGGAGAGAAGAGACCCAGTACTTC
CASRLDRGREETQYF
>TRBJ1-4|TRBV2|NA|TRBD1
TGTGCCAGCAGGCTGGACAGGAGCAATGAAAAACTGTTTTTT
CASRLDRSNEKLFF
>TRBJ2-5|TRBV5-6|NA|TRBD2
TGTGCCAGCAGCCACGGACTAGCGGGGGGGCTTTGGTTACAAGAGACCCAGTACTTC
CASSHGLAGGLWLQETQYF
>TRBJ2-3|TRBV2|NA|TRBD2
TGTGCCAGCAGTGTTAGTAGCGGGAGAAATACGCAGTATTTT
CASSVSSGRNTQYF
>TRBJ2-5|TRBV28|NA|NA
TGTGCCATCGAAACCCCATCAATTAGGACCCAGTACTTC
CAIETPSIRTQYF
>TRBJ2-2|TRBV5-4|once|TRBD2
TGTGCCAGCAGCTTAGGATCCCCCGTTTTGGGACTAGGAAGCGGGGAGCTGTTTTTT
CASSLGSPVLGLGSGELFF
>TRBJ1-4|TRBV27|NA|NA
TGTGCCAGCAGACTCGACAGTTATAATGAAAAACTGTTTTTT
CASRLDSYNEKLFF
>TRBJ1-1|TRBV30|NA|NA
TGTGCCTGGAGACCGTGGCATCTGAACACTGAAGCTTTCTTT
CAWRPWHLNTEAFF
>TRBJ2-1|TRBV5-1|NA|NA
TGCGCCAGCAGCCCGGGACACTCAGTAAATGAGCAGTTCTTC
CASSPGHSVNEQFF
>TRBJ1-4|TRBV12-5|NA|NA
TGTGCTAGTGGTGCCAGCGGGTTCATCACTGAAAAACTGTTTTTT
CASGASGFITEKLFF
>TRBJ2-5|TRBV15|NA|NA
TGTGCCACCAGCGGCACCCTCACTAGTGTCGAGACCCAGTACTTC
CATSGTLTSVETQYF
>TRBJ1-2|TRBV27|NA|TRBD1
TGTGCCAGCAGTCCGCCCGATGACAGGGAAGTTGGGTGGGGCTACACCTTC
CASSPPDDREVGWGYTF
>TRBJ2-7|TRBV5-5|NA|NA
TGTGCCAGCAGCTTGGAGCGCAAGGCCCCTTACGAGCAGTACTTC
CASSLERKAPYEQYF
>TRBJ1-2|TRBV5-4|NA|NA
TGTGCCAGCTCTGGAGGGATAGGCGGCTACACCTTC
CASSGGIGGYTF
>TRBJ2-1|TRBV21-1|NA|NA
TGTGCCAGCAGCAAAGTTTGTAGCGGGGCTTACAATGAGCAGTTCTTC
CASSKVCSGAYNEQFF
>TRBJ1-4|TRBV6-1|NA|NA
TGTGCCAGCGGGGGGGGACCCAATGAAAAACTGTTTTTT
CASGGGPNEKLFF
>TRBJ1-5|TRBV19|NA|TRBD1
TGTGCCAGTAGTATAGGACAGGGACGTAATCAGCCCCAGCATTTT
CASSIGQGRNQPQHF
>TRBJ2-5|TRBV2|NA|NA
TGTGCCAGCGGGGGCGGTGGAGAGACCCAGTACTTC
CASGGGGETQYF
>TRBJ2-3|TRBV4-3|NA|TRBD2
TGCGCCAGCAGCCAAGGACTAGCGGGAGGAGATACGCAGTATTTT
CASSQGLAGGDTQYF
>TRBJ2-1|TRBV6-5|NA|TRBD2
TGTGCCAGCAGTTACGTCGGGGGGTTGAGTGAGCAGTTCTTC
CASSYVGGLSEQFF